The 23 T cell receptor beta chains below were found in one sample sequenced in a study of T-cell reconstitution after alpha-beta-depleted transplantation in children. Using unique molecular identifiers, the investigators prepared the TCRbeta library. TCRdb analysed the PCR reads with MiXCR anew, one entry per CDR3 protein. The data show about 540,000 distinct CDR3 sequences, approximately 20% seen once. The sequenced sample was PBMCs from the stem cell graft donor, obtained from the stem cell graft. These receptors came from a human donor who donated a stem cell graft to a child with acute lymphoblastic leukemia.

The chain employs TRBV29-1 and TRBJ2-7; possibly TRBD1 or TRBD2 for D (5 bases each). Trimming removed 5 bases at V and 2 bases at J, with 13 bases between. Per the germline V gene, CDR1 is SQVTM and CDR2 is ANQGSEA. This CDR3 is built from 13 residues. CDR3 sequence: CSVRGQITYEQYF. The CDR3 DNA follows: TGCAGCGTTCGGGGCCAAATAACCTACGAGCAGTACTTC.

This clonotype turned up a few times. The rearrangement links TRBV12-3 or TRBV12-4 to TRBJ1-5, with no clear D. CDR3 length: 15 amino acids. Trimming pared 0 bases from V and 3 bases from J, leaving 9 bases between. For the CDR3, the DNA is TGTGCCAGCAGTTTAGCGCATAGTACCAATCAGCCCCAGCATTTT. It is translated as CASSLAHSTNQPQHF.

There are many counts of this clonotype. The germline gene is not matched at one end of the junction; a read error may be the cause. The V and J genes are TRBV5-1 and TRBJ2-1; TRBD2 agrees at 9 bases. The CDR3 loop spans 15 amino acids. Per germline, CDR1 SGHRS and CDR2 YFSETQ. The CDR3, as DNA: TGTGCCAGCAGCTATAGCGGGAGCTCCTACAATGAGCAGTTCTTC. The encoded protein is CASSYSGSSYNEQFF.

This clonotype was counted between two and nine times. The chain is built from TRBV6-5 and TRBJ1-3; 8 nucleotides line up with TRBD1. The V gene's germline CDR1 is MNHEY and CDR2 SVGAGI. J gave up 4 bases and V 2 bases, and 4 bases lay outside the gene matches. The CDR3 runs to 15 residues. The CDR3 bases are TGTGCCAGCAGTTACCAGGGGGCAAAGGGAAACACCATATATTTT. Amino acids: CASSYQGAKGNTIYF.

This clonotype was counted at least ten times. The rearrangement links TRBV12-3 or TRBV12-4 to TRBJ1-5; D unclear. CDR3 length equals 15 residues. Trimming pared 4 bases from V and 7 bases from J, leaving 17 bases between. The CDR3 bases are TGTGCCAGCAGTTCGTACCAGGCTAGGATCCAGCCCCAGCATTTT. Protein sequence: CASSSYQARIQPQHF.

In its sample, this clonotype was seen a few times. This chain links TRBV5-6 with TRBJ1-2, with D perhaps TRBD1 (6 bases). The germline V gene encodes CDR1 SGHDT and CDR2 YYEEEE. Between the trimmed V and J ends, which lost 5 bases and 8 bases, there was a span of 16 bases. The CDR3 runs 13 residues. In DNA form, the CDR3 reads TGTGCCAGCAGAAACGCCAGGGGTGACGGCTACACCTTC. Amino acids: CASRNARGDGYTF.

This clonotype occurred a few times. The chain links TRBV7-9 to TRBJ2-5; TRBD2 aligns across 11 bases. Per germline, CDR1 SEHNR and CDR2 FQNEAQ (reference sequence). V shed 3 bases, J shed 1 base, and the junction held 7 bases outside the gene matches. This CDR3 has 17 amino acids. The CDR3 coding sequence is TGTGCCAGCAGCTTCTCCCCACTAGCGGGAGCCCAAGAGACCCAGTACTTC. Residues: CASSFSPLAGAQETQYF.

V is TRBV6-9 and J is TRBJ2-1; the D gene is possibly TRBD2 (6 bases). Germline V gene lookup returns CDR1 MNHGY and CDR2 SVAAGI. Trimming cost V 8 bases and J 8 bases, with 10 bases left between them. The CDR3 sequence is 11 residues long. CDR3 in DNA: TGTGCCAGCCGGGACTTCGATGAGCAGTTCTTC. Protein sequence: CASRDFDEQFF.

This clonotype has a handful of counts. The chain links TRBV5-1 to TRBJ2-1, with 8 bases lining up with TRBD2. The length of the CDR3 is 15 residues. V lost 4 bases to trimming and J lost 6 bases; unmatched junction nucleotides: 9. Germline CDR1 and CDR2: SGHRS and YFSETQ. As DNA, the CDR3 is TGCGCCAGCAGCCAGGGGACTAGGAAATTCAATGAGCAGTTCTTC. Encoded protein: CASSQGTRKFNEQFF.

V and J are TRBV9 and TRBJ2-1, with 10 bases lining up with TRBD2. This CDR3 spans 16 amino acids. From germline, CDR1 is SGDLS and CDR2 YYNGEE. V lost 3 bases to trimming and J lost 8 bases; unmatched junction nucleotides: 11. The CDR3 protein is CASSEGVASGRDEQFF. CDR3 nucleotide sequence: TGTGCCAGCAGCGAGGGGGTGGCTAGCGGGAGAGATGAGCAGTTCTTC.

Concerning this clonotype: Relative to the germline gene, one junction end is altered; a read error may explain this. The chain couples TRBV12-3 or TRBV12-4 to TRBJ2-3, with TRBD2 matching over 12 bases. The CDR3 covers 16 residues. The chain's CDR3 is CASSFPSGRGKDTQNF. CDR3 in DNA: TGTGCCAGCAGTTTCCCTAGCGGGAGGGGTAAAGATACGCAGAATTTT.

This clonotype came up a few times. CDR3 sequence (DNA): TGTGCCAGCAGCTTAACCGGGGGAGGATCGAACAATGAGCAGTTCTTC. Its protein is CASSLTGGGSNNEQFF. The chain is built from TRBV7-3 and TRBJ2-1; D may be TRBD2 (6 bases). The germline V gene encodes CDR1 SGHTA and CDR2 FQGTGA. The CDR3 has 16 amino acids. V was pared by 0 bases and J by 5 bases, with 14 bases between.

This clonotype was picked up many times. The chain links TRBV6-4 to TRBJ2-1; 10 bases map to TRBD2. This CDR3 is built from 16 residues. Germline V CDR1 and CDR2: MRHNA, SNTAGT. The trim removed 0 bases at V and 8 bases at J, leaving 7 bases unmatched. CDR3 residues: CASSDSIASGSDEQFF. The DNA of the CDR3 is TGTGCCAGCAGTGACTCGATAGCTAGCGGGAGCGATGAGCAGTTCTTC.

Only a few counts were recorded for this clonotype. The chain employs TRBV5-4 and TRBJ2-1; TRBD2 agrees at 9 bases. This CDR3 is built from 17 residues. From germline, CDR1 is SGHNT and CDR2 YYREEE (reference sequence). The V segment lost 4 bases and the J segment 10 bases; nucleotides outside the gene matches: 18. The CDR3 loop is CASSPPPASGALQEQFF. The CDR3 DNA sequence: TGTGCCAGCAGCCCCCCTCCGGCTAGCGGGGCCCTTCAGGAGCAGTTCTTC.

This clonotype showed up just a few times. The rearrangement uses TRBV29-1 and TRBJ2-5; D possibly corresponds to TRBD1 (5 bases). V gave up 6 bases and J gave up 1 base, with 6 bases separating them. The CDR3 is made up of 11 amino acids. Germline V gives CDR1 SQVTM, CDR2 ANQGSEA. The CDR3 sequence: CSVQGQETQYF. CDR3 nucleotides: TGCAGCGTCCAGGGCCAAGAGACCCAGTACTTC.

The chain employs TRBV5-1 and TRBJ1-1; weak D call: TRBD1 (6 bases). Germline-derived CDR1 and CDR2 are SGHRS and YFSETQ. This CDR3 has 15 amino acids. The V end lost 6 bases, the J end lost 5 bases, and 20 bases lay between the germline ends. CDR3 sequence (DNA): TGCGCCAGCAAGGAGGGGGAGCAAACTCGGACTGAAGCTTTCTTT. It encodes CASKEGEQTRTEAFF.

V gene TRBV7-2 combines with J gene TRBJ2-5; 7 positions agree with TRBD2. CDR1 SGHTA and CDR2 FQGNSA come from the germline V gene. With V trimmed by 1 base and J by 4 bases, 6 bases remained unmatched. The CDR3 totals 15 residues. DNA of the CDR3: TGTGCCAGCAGCTTAGATGCGGGAGCTGGAGAGACCCAGTACTTC. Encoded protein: CASSLDAGAGETQYF.

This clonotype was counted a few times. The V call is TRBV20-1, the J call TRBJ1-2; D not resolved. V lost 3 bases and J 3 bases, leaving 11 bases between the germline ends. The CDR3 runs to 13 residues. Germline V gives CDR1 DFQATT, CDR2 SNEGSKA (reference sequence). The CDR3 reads CSARDVTHYGYTF. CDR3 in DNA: TGCAGTGCTAGGGACGTTACCCACTATGGCTACACCTTC.

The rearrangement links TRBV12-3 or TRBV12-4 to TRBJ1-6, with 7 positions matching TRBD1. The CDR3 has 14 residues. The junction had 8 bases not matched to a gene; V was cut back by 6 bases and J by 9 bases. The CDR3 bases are TGTGCCAGCAGCCGGAAGGGGGCAAGTTCACCCCTCCACTTT. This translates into CASSRKGASSPLHF.

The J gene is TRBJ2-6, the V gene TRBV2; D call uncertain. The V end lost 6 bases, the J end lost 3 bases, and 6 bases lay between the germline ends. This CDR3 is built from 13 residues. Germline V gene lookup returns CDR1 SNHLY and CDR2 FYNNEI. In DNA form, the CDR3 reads TGTGCCAGCAGAGGGTTTGGGGCCAACGTCCTGACTTTC. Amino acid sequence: CASRGFGANVLTF.

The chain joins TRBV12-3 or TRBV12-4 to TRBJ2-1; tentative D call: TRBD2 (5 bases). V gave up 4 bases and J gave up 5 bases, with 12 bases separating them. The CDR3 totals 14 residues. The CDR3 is CASSSGSRDNEQFF. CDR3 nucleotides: TGTGCCAGCAGTTCGGGGAGTCGTGACAATGAGCAGTTCTTC.

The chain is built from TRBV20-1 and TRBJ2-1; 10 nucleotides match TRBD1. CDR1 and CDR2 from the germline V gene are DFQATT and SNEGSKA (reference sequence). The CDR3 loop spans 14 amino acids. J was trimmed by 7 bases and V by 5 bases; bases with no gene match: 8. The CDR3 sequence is CSAFPDRGRNEQFF. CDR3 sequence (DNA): TGCAGTGCTTTCCCCGACAGGGGGCGAAATGAGCAGTTCTTC.

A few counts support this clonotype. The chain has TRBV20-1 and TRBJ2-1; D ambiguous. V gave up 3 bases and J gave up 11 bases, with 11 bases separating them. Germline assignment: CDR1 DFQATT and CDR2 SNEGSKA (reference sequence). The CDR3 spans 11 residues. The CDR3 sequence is CSARTDHKQFF. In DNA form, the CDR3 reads TGCAGTGCTAGGACGGACCATAAGCAGTTCTTC.